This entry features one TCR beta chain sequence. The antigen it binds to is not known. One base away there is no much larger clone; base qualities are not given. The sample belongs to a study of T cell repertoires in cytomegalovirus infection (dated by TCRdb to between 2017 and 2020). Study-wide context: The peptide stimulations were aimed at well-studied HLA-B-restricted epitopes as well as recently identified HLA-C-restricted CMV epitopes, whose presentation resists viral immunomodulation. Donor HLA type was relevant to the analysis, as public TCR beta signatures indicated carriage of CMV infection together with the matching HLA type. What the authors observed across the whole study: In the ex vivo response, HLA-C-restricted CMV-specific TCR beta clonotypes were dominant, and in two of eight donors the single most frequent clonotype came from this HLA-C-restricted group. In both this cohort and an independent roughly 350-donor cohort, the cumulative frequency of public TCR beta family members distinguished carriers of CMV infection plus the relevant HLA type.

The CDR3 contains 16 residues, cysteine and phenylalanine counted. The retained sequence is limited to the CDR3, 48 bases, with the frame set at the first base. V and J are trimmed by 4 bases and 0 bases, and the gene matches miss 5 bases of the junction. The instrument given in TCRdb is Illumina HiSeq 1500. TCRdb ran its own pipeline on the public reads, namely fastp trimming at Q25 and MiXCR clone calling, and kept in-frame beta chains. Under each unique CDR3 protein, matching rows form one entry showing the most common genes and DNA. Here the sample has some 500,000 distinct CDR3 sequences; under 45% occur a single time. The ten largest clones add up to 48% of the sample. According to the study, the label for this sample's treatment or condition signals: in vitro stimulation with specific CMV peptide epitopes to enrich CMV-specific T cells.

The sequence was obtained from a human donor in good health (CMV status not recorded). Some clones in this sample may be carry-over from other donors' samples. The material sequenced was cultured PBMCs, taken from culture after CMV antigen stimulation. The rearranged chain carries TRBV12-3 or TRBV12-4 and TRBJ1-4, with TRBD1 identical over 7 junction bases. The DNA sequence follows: TGTGCCAGCAGTTCTGAGGGGGCCACAACTAATGAAAAACTGTTTTTT. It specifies CASSSEGATTNEKLFF.